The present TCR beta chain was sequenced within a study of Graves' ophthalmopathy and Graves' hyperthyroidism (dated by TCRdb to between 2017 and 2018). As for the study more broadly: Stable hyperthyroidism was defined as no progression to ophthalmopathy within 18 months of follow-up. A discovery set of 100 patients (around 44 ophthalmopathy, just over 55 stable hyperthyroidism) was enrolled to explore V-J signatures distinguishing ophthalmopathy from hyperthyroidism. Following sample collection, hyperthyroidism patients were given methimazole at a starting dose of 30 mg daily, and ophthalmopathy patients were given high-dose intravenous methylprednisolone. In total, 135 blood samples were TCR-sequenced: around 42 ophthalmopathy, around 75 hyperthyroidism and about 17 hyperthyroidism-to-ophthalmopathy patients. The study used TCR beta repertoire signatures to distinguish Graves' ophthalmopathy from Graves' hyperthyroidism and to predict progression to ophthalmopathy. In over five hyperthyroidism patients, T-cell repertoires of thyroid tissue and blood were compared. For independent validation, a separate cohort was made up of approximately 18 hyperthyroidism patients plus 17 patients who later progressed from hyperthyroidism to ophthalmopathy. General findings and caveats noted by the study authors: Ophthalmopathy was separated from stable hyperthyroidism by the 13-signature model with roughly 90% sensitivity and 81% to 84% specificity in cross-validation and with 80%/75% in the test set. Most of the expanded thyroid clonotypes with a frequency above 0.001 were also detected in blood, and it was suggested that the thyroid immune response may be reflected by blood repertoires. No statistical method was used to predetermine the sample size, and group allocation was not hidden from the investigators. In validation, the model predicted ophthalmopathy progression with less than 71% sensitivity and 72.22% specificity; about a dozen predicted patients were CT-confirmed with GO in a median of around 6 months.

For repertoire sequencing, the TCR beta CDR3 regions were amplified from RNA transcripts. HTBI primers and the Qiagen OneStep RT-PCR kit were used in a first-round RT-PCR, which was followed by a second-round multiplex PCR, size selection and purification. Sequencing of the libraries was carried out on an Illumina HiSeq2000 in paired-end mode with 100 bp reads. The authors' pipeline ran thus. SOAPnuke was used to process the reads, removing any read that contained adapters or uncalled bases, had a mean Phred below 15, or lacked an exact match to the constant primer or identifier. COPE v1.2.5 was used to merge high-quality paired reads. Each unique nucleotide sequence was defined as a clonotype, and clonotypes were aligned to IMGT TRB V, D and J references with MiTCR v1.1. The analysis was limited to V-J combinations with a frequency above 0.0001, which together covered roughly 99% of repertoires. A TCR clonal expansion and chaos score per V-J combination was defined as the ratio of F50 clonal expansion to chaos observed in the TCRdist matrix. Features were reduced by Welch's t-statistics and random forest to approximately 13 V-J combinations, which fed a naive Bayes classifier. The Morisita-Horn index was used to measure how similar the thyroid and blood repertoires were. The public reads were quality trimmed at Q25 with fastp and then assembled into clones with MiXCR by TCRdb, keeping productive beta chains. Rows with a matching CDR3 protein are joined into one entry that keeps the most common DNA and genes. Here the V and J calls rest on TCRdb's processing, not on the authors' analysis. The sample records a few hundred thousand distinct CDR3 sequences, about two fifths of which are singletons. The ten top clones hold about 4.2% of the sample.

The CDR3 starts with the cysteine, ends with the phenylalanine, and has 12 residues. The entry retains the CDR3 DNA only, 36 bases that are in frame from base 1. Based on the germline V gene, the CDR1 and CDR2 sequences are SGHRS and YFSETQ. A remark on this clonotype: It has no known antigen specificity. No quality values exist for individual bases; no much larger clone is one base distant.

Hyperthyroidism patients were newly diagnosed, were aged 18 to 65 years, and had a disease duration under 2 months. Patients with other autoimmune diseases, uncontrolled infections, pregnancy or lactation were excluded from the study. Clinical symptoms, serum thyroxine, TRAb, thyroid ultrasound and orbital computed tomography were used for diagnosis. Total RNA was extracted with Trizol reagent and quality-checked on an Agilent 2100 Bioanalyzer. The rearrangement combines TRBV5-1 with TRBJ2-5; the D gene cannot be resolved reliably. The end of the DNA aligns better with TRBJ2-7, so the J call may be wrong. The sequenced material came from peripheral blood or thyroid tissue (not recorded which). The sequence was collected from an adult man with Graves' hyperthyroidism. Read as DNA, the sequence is TGCGCCAGCACCCACAGCGCCTACGAGCAGTACTTC. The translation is CASTHSAYEQYF.